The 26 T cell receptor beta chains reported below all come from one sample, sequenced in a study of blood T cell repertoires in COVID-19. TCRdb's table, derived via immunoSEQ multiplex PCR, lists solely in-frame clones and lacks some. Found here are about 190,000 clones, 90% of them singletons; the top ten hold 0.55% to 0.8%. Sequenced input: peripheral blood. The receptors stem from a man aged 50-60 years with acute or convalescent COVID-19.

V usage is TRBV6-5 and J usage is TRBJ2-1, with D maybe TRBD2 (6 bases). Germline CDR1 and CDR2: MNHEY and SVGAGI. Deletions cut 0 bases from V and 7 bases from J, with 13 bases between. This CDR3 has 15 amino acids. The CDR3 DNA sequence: TGTGCCAGCAGTTACTCGACGGGTGGAGGGAATGAGCAGTTCTTC. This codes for CASSYSTGGGNEQFF.

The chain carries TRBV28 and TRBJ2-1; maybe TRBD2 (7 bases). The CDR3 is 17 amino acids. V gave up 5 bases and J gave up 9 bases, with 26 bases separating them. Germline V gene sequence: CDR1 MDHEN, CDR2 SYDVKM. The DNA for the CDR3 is TGTGCCAGCAGTCCTCGGAGGGGGGCGGGAGCCAATGGTGAGCAGTTCTTC. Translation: CASSPRRGAGANGEQFF. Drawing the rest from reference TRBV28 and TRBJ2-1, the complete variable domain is DVKVTQSSRYLVKRTGEKVFLECVQDMDHENMFWYRQDPGLGLRLIYFSYDVKMKEKGDIPEGYSVSREKKERFSLILESASTNQTSMYLCASSPRRGAGANGEQFFGPGTRLTVL.

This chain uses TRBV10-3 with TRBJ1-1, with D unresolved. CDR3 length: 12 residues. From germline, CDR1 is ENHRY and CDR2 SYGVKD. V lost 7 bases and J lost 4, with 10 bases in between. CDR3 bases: TGTGCCATCAAGGCGGCAGCCACTGAAGCTTTCTTT. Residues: CAIKAAATEAFF.

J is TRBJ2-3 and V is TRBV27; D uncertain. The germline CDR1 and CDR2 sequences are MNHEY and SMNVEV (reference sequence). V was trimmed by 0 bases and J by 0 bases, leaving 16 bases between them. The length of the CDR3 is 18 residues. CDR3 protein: CASSLSPFSLMSTDTQYF. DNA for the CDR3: TGTGCCAGCAGTTTATCCCCCTTTTCGCTAATGAGCACAGATACGCAGTATTTT.

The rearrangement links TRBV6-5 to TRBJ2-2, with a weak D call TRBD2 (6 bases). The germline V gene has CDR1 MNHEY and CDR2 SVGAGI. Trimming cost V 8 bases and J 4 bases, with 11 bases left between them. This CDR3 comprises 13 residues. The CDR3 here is CASRGTITGELFF. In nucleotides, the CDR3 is TGTGCCAGCCGCGGGACCATCACCGGGGAGCTGTTTTTT.

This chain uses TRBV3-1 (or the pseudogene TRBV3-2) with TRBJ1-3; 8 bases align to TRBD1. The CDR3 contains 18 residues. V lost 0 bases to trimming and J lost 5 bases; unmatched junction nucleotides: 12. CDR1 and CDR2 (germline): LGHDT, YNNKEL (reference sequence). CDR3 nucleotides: TGTGCCAGCAGCCAAGAGTCGCCAGGGGGCCTTTTTAGAAACACCATATATTTT. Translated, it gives CASSQESPGGLFRNTIYF.

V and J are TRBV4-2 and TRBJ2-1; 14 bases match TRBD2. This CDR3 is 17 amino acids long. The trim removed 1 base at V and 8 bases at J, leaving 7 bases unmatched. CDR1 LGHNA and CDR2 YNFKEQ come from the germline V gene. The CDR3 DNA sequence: TGTGCCAGCAGCCAAGTTGGGACTAGCGGGAGTAGCTATGAGCAGTTCTTC. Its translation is CASSQVGTSGSSYEQFF.

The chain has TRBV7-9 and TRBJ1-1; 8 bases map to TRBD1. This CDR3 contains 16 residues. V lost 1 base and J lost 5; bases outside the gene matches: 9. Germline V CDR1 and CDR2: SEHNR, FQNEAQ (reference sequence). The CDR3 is CASSLGPGGVWTEAFF. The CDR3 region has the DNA TGTGCCAGCAGCTTAGGGCCAGGGGGCGTATGGACTGAAGCTTTCTTT. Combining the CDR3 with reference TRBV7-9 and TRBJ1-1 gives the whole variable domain DTGVSQNPRHKITKRGQNVTFRCDPISEHNRLYWYRQTLGQGPEFLTYFQNEAQLEKSRLLSDRFSAERPKGSFSTLEIQRTEQGDSAMYLCASSLGPGGVWTEAFFGQGTRLTVV.

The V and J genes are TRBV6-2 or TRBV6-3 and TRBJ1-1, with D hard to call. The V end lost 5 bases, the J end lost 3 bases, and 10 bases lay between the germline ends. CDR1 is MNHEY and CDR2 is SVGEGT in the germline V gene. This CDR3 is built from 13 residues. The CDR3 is CASSRATHTEAFF. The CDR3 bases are TGTGCCAGCAGTCGAGCCACGCACACTGAAGCTTTCTTT.

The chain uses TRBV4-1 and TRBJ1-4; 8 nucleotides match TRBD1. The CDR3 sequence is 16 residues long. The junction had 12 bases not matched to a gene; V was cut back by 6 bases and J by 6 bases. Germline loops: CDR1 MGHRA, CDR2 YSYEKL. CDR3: CASSPFGGQGYEKLFF. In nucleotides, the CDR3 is TGCGCCAGCAGTCCCTTCGGAGGACAGGGATATGAAAAACTGTTTTTT.

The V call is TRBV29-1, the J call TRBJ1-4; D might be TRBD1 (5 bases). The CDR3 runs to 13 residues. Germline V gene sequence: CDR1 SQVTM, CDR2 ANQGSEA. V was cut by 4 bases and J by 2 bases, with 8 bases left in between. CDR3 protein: CSVVSGTNEKLFF. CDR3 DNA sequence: TGCAGCGTTGTTTCAGGGACTAATGAAAAACTGTTTTTT. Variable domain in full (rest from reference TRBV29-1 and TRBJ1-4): SAVISQKPSRDICQRGTSLTIQCQVDSQVTMMFWYRQQPGQSLTLIATANQGSEATYESGFVIDKFPISRPNLTFSTLTVSNMSPEDSSIYLCSVVSGTNEKLFFGSGTQLSVL.

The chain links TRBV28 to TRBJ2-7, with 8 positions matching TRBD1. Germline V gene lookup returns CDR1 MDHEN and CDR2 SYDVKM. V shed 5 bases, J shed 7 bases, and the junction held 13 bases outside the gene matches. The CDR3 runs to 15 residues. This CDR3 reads CASSPGDRTRGEQYV. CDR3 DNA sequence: TGTGCCAGCAGTCCCGGGGACAGGACCCGAGGGGAGCAGTACGTC.

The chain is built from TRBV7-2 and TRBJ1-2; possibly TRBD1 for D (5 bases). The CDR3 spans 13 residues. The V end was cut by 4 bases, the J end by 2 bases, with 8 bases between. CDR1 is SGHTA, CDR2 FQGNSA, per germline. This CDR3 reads CASSYDRNYGYTF. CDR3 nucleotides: TGTGCCAGCAGCTATGACAGAAACTATGGCTACACCTTC.

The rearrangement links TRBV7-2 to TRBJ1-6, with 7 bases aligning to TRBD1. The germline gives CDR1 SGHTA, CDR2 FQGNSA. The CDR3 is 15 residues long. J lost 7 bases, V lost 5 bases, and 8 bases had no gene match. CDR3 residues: CASSPRGQLNSPLHF. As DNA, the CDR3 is TGTGCCAGCAGCCCAAGGGGACAGCTAAATTCACCCCTCCACTTT.

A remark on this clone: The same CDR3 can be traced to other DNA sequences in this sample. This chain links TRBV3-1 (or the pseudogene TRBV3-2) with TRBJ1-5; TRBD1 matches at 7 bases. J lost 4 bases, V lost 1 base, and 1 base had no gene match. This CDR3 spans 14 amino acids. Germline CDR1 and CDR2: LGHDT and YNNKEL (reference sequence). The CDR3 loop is CASSQGQGNQPQHF. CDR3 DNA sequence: TGTGCCAGCAGCCAAGGACAGGGAAATCAGCCCCAGCATTTT.

The CDR3 is CASSLRDRGVNEKLFF. The CDR3 nucleotides are TGTGCCAGCAGCCTCCGGGACAGGGGTGTTAATGAAAAACTGTTTTTT. This chain uses TRBV2 with TRBJ1-4, with 10 bases fitting TRBD1. Losses at the gene ends were 6 bases for V and 4 bases for J; bases not matched to a gene: 8. Germline V gives CDR1 SNHLY, CDR2 FYNNEI. This CDR3 is 16 amino acids long.

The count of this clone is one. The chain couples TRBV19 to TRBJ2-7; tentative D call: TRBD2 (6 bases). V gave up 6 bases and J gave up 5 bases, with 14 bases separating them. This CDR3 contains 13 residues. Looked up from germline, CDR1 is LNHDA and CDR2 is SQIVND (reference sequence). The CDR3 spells CASSTVPGDEQYF. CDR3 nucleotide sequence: TGTGCCAGTAGCACTGTTCCGGGAGACGAGCAGTACTTC.

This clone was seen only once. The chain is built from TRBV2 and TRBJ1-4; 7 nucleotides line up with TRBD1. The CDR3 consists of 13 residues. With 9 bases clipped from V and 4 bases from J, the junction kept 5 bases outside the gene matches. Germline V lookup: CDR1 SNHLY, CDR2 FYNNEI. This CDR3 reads CASERDSNEKLFF. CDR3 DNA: TGTGCCAGTGAGAGGGACAGTAATGAAAAACTGTTTTTT. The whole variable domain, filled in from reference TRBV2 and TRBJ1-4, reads EPEVTQTPSHQVTQMGQEVILRCVPISNHLYFYWYRQILGQKVEFLVSFYNNEISEKSEIFDDQFSVERPDGSNFTLKIRSTKLEDSAMYFCASERDSNEKLFFGSGTQLSVL.

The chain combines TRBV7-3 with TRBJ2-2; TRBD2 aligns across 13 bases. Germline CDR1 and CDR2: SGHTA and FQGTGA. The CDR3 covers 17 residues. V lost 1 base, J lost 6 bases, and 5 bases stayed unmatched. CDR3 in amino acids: CASSLRGTSGIPGELFF. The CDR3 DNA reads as TGTGCCAGCAGCTTAAGAGGGACTAGCGGGATCCCCGGGGAGCTGTTTTTT.

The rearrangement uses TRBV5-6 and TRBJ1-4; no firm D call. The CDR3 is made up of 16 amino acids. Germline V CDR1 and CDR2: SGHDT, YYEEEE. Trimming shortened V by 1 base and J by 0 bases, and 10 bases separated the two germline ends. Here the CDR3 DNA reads TGTGCCAGCAGCTTGCGTCAGGCGCCAACTAATGAAAAACTGTTTTTT. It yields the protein CASSLRQAPTNEKLFF.

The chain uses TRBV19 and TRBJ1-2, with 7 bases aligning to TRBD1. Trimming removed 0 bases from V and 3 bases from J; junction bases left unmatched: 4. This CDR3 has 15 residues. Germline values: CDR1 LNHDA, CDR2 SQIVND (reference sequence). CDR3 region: CASSIETGYDYGYTF. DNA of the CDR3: TGTGCCAGTAGTATAGAGACAGGGTACGACTATGGCTACACCTTC.

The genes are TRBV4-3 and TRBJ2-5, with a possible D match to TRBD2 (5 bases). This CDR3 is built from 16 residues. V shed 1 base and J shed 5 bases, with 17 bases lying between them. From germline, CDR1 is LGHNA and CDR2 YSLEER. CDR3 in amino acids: CASSQGALGGGETQYF. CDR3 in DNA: TGCGCCAGCAGCCAAGGGGCTCTTGGCGGCGGGGAGACCCAGTACTTC.

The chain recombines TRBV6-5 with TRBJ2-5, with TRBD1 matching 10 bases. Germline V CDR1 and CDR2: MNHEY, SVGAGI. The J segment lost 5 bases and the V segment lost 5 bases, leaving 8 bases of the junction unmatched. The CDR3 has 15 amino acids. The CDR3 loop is CASSRQGALWETQYF. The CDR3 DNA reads TGTGCCAGCAGTCGACAGGGGGCGCTTTGGGAGACCCAGTACTTC.

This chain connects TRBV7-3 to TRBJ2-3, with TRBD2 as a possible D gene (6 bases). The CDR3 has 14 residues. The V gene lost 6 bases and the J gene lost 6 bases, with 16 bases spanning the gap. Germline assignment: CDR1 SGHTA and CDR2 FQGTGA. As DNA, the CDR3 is TGTGCCAGCAGGGCGGGATCTCTCAGCGATACGCAGTATTTT. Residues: CASRAGSLSDTQYF.

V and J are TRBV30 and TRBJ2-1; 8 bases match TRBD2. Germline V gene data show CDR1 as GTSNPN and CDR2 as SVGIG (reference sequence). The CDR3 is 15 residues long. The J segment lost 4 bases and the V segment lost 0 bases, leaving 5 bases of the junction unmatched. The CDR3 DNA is TGTGCCTGGAGTGTAGCGAGCGGGGGTTACAATGAGCAGTTCTTC. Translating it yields CAWSVASGGYNEQFF.

The DNA of the CDR3 is TGTGCCAGCAAGGTCGGGTCGTTGAACACTGAAGCTTTCTTT. Translated, it gives CASKVGSLNTEAFF. The J gene is TRBJ1-1, the V gene TRBV21-1. TRBV21-1 is a pseudogene. The CDR3 consists of 14 residues.